This T cell receptor beta chain derives from a study of long-term antiretroviral therapy in people with HIV. This CDR3 is built from 16 residues. Germline-derived CDR1 and CDR2 are SNHLY and FYNNEI. With 4 bases clipped from V and 0 bases from J, the junction kept 6 bases outside the gene matches. Study results and limitations: Repertoires in HIV (unlike those of controls) had narrower CDR3 length ranges. Subsequent to ART, diversity was augmented yet persisted below that of transplant donor controls.

The assay used was immunoSEQ (version v3.0), run at survey level. The sequencing target was roughly 35,000-50,000 T-cell genomes per sample. The method was immunoSEQ multiplex PCR; TCRdb's version includes in-frame clones alone and lacks a portion of them. The sample has around 22,000 clones; about nine tenths are singletons. Comments on this clone: Antigen unknown.

The clonotype comes from a woman in her thirties with HIV. The sample in question was unsorted PBMCs, obtained 1.8 years before starting antiretroviral therapy. The chain joins TRBV2 to TRBJ2-1; the match to TRBD2 covers 7 bases. The CDR3 region is CASSGLAENSYNEQFF. DNA for the CDR3: TGTGCCAGCAGTGGCCTAGCGGAGAACTCCTACAATGAGCAGTTCTTC.